These T cell receptor beta chains were read from a single sample in a study of blood T cell repertoires in COVID-19. The method was immunoSEQ multiplex PCR; TCRdb's version includes in-frame clones alone and lacks a portion of them. The sample holds some 80,000 clones, approximately 91% seen once. Source material: peripheral blood. These receptor sequences come from a man between 45 and 60 years old with COVID-19, enrolled during active disease. CDR3s leave out the opening cysteine and the closing phenylalanine or tryptophan.

j_call | v_call | cdr3_aa
TRBJ2-7 | TRBV9 | ASSPREIRYEQY
TRBJ2-3 | TRBV19 | ASQTGTGRTDTQY
TRBJ1-2 | TRBV10-3 | AISDPGHGQDGYT
TRBJ2-3 | TRBV12-3/TRBV12-4 | ASKPGGTDTQY
TRBJ2-2 | TRBV21-1 | ASSNPVNTGELF
TRBJ1-2 | TRBV28 | ASRTGGDYGYT
TRBJ1-6 | TRBV29-1 | SLRQGEHNSPLH
TRBJ2-1 | TRBV28 | ASSPLGGGSYNEQF
TRBJ1-6 | TRBV7-9 | ASSPSTGGSPLH
TRBJ1-4 | TRBV19 | ASSIRPELYNEKLF
TRBJ2-1 | TRBV5-1 | ASSSDSGRLDEQF
TRBJ2-2 | TRBV4-3 | ASSQDSTGELF
TRBJ1-1 | TRBV30 | AWSVGQANTEAF
TRBJ1-1 | TRBV30 | AWSVLGRRGTEAF
TRBJ1-3 | TRBV11-2 | ASSFRVGQSSGNTIY
TRBJ2-3 | TRBV13 | ASSSSSGRAGTDTQY
TRBJ1-4 | TRBV6-5 | ASGTYAGGDEKLF
TRBJ2-5 | TRBV5-4 | ASSLWLAGGETQY
TRBJ2-1 | TRBV11-2 | ASSFWTGLYNEQF
TRBJ1-2 | TRBV5-1 | ASSAGTVGQGIYT